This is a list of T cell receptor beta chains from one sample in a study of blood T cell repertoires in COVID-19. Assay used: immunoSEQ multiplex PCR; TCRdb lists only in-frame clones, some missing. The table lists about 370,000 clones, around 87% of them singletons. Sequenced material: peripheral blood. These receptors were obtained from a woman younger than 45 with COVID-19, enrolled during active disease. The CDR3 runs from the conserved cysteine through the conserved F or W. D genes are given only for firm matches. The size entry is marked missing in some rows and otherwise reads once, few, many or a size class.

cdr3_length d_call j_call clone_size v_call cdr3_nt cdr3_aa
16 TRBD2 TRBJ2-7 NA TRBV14 TGTGCCAGCAGCCAAGGTTCCAGCGGGAGCTCCTACGAGCAGTACTTC CASSQGSSGSSYEQYF
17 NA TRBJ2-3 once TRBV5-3 TGTGCCAGAAGCACAGGCAGACGACCAAAAGACACAGATACGCAGTATTTT CARSTGRRPKDTDTQYF
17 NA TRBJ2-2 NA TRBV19 TGTGCCAGTACTAGTACCGGACAGGAGCTAGCGACCGGGGAGCTGTTTTTT CASTSTGQELATGELFF
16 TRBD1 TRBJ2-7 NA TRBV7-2 TGTGCCAGCAGCTTAGGGACAGGGGGCGCCTCCTACGAGCAGTACTTC CASSLGTGGASYEQYF
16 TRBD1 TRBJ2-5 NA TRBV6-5 TGTGCCAGCAGTTACAGGACAGGGGGACTTGGGGAGACCCAGTACTTC CASSYRTGGLGETQYF
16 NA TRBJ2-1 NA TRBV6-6 TGTGCCAGCAGTTACTCGTGGCGGACAGACTTCGATGAGCAGTTCTTC CASSYSWRTDFDEQFF
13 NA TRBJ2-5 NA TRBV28 TGTGCCAGCAGTTCCTACAGAATCGAGACCCAGTACTTC CASSSYRIETQYF
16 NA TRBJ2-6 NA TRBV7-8 TGTGCCAGCAGCTCCATTGACAGGTTCTGGGCCAACGTCCTGACTTTC CASSSIDRFWANVLTF
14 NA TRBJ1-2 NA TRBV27 TGTGCCAGCAGTTTACGGGGTTCGAGCTATGGCTACACCTTC CASSLRGSSYGYTF
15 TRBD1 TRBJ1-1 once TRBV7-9 TGTGCCAGCAGCTTAGCCCCGGGACAGGGGGGCGAAGCTTTCTTT CASSLAPGQGGEAFF
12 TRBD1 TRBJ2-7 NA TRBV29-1 TGCAGCGCCGGGACAGGGATCTACGAGCAGTACTTC CSAGTGIYEQYF
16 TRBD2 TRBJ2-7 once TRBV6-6 TGTGCCAGCAGTTACTCGAAACTAGCGGGAGTCCACGAGCAGTACTTC CASSYSKLAGVHEQYF
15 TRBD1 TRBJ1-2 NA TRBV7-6 TGTGCCAGCAGCTCCCGCCAGGGGGCACAATATGGCTACACCTTC CASSSRQGAQYGYTF
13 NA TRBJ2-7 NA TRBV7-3 TGTGCCAGCAGCTTTTTGCAGGGGGGCGAGCAGTACTTC CASSFLQGGEQYF
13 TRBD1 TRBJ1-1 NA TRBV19 TGTGCCAGTAGCCGGACAGGGGGGACTGAAGCTTTCTTT CASSRTGGTEAFF
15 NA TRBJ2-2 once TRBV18 TGTGCCAGCTCACCAGGCCGACAACCTACCGGGGAGCTGTTTTTT CASSPGRQPTGELFF
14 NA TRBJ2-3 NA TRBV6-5 TGTGCCAGCAGTTACCGGAGGGGCACAGATACGCAGTATTTT CASSYRRGTDTQYF
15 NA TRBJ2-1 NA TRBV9 TGTGCCAGCAGCGTAAGGGGTAGCCCACCTGATGAGCAGTTCTTC CASSVRGSPPDEQFF
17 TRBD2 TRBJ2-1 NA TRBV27 TGTGCCAGCAGTCGGTATAGCGGGAGGACAATCGACAATGAGCAGTTCTTC CASSRYSGRTIDNEQFF
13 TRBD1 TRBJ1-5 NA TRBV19 TGTGGGATCCGGGACAGGGGCAATCAGCCCCAGCATTTT CGIRDRGNQPQHF
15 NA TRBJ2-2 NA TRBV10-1 TGCGCCAGCAGTGTAAGGCGGGATAGGTTCGGGGAGCTGTTTTTT CASSVRRDRFGELFF
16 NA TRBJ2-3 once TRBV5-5 TGTGCCAGCAGCTTACCGGGACTCACCCGCACAGATACGCAGTATTTT CASSLPGLTRTDTQYF
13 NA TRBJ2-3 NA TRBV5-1 TGCGCCAGCAGCACCCAGGAGGCAGATACGCAGTATTTT CASSTQEADTQYF
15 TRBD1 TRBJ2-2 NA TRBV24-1 TGTGCCACCAGTGACCCGACAGGGTTCACCGGGGAGCTGTTTTTT CATSDPTGFTGELFF
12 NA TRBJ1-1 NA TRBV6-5 TGTGCCAGCGGCTTCGATGGCACTGAAGCTTTCTTT CASGFDGTEAFF
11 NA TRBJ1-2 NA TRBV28 TGTGCCAGCAGCGGAGACTATGGCTACACCTTC CASSGDYGYTF
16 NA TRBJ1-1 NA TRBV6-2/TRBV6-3 TGTGCCAGCAGTTATTTTTGGAGGGCAACGAACACTGAAGCTTTCTTT CASSYFWRATNTEAFF
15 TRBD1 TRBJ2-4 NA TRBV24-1 TGTGCCACCTCAACAGGGGACGTAGCCAAAAACATTCAGTACTTC CATSTGDVAKNIQYF
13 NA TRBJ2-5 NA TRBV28 TGTGCCAGCAACCAGGGGCCTCAGGGGACCCAGTACTTC CASNQGPQGTQYF
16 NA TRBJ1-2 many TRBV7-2 TGTGCCAGCAGCTTAGACGGTCACAGAAAGAACTATGGCTACACCTTC CASSLDGHRKNYGYTF
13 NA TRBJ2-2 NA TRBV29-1 TGCAGCGTGGGGACACTGAACACCGGGGAGCTGTTTTTT CSVGTLNTGELFF
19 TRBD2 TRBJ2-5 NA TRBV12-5 TGTGCTAGTGGTTTGGTACAGGACGGTAGCGGGAGCCTCCAAGAGACCCAGTACTTC CASGLVQDGSGSLQETQYF
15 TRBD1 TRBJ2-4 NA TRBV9 TGTGCCAGCAGCGCCGATGGGACAGGGTATAGCATTCAGTACTTC CASSADGTGYSIQYF
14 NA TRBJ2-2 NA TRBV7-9 TGTGCCAGCAGCCTAGGAGGGTTCCCCGGGGAGCTGTTTTTT CASSLGGFPGELFF
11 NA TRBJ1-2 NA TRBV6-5 TGTGCCAGCAGCTCCGGGGTTGGCTACACCTTC CASSSGVGYTF
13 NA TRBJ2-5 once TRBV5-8 TGTGCCAGCGCTAGGGGCCTACGGGAGACCCAGTACTTC CASARGLRETQYF
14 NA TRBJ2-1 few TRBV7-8 TGTGCCAGCAGCAAAGGGGGTTTCGGGAATGAGCAGTTCTTC CASSKGGFGNEQFF
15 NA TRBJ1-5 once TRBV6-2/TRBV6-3 TGTGCCAGCAGTTTTAGACAGGCTAACAATCAGCCCCAGCATTTT CASSFRQANNQPQHF
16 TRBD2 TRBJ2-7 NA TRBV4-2 TGTGCCAGCAGCCACTACGAGGCGGGAGGGCTAGACGAGCAGTACTTC CASSHYEAGGLDEQYF
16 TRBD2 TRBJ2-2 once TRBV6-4 TGTGCCAGCAGTGACTTGACTAGCGGGAACACCGGGGAGCTGTTTTTT CASSDLTSGNTGELFF
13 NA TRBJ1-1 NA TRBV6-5 TGTGCCAGCAGTACCGCAGGGAGGACTGAAGCTTTCTTT CASSTAGRTEAFF
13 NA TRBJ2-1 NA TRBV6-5 TGTGCCAGTAGTCGACTAATCTACAATGAGCAGTTCTTC CASSRLIYNEQFF
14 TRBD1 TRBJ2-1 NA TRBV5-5 TGTGCCAGCAGCGGACAGGGGGCCTACAATGAGCAGTTCTTC CASSGQGAYNEQFF
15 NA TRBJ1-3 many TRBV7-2 TGTGCCAGCAGCGTAAGCCAGGCCTCTGGAAACACCATATATTTT CASSVSQASGNTIYF
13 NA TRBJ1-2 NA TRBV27 TGTGCCAGCAGTTCCCTTTCTGAAGCTGGCTACACCTTC CASSSLSEAGYTF
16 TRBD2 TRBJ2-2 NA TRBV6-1 TGTGCCAGCAGTGGGGGACTAGCGGGGAACACCGGGGAGCTGTTTTTT CASSGGLAGNTGELFF
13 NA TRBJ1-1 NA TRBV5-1 TGCGCCAGCAGCCTTGGGGAGGCAGGGGAAGCTTTCTTT CASSLGEAGEAFF
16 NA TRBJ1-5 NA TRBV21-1 TGTGCCAGCAGCAATGGGGGCAGGGCGAGGAATCAGCCCCAGCATTTT CASSNGGRARNQPQHF